Below, one T cell receptor (beta chain) is given with its context. Its antigen is unknown. The input lacks base qualities; no much larger clone sits a single base away. TCRbeta CDR3 regions were amplified from genomic DNA using the immunoSEQ Assay, a bias-controlled multiplex PCR. Concerning the study's data processing: Within the assay, amplification of reference gene primers was used to estimate how many nucleated cells each sample contained. To quantify the absolute abundance of each unique TCRbeta CDR3 rearrangement, sequence reads were collapsed and filtered. For each sample, productive Simpson clonality was calculated as the square root of Simpson's diversity index across productive rearrangements. What TCRdb holds here is the immuneACCESS table cut down to in-frame rearrangements. Part of the clones is not present; checked against another copy, under half of the missing clones reflect an unresolved V gene, and the others are unexplained. The V and J calls and clone size were taken over from that table, and D and trimming were inferred from the DNA. This sample gives 95,000 to 120,000 clones in total; 81% of them show up just once. The ten largest clones add up to roughly 1.6% of the sample.

The germline V gene gives CDR1 as SGHTA and CDR2 as FQGNSA. At the junction V is shortened by 1 base and J by 7 bases; bases outside the gene matches: 5. The CDR3 has 15 amino acids, counting the end cysteine and phenylalanine. CDR3 DNA only is kept here, 45 bases in frame from base 1. Collaborating institutions collected whole blood in K2EDTA tubes following their own protocols. Collaborator samples were shipped for TCRbeta analysis as frozen whole blood, isolated PBMCs, or DNA extracted from either sample type. This entry is derived from a study of blood T cell repertoires in COVID-19 (dated by TCRdb to about 2020). Context from the whole study: Samples covering the acute and convalescent phases of COVID-19 were provided by collaborators in the United States, Italy and Spain. The material from the prospective study consisted of cDNA or gDNA derived from T cells, B-cell-depleted T cells, or PBMCs. Subjects who had been exposed to COVID-19, were actively infected with it, or had recovered from it provided the deeply sampled blood TCRbeta repertoires that made up the dataset. The repertoires were released in a freely available public database intended as a resource for research on the immune response to SARS-CoV-2. The samples were drawn from the first 160 participants of the ongoing ImmuneRACE study and from 950 to 1,500 subjects provided by 6 global collaborators. A de-identified subject ID, COVID-19 status, age in years and sex were almost always included in the sample metadata. Where available, HLA class I and class II types were taken from metadata supplied by the sample provider and were not determined by assay-based typing. Study-wide findings and limitations: Clinical and demographic metadata were provided uncurated, with the amount varying by source and participant.

What was sequenced was peripheral blood. The chain couples TRBV7-2 to TRBJ2-1; TRBD2 aligns with 9 central bases. The TCR sequence derives from a man aged 45-65 years with acute or convalescent COVID-19. The CDR3 region: CASSLGLAETNEQFF. The DNA reads TGTGCCAGCAGCTTAGGACTAGCGGAGACTAATGAGCAGTTCTTC. When the CDR3 is completed using the reference TRBV7-2 and TRBJ2-1 genes on either side, the full variable domain is GAGVSQSPSNKVTEKGKDVELRCDPISGHTALYWYRQSLGQGLEFLIYFQGNSAPDKSGLPSDRFSAERTGGSVSTLTIQRTQQEDSAVYLCASSLGLAETNEQFFGPGTRLTVL.